This TCR beta chain was captured in a study of identical twins. There are a few counts of this clonotype. Germline assignment: CDR1 SGHAT and CDR2 FQNNGV. V shed 4 bases, J shed 3 bases, and the junction held 14 bases outside the gene matches. The CDR3 runs 18 residues. It was template switching that added a universal primer site, and there were unique molecular identifiers on the cDNA. Each CDR3 protein gets one entry after TCRdb re-called the 5' RACE reads with MiXCR. The repertoire holds under 350,000 distinct CDR3 sequences, roughly 10% seen once, with approximately 6.6% in the top ten. This sample was shared with a second study, whose subject was yellow fever vaccine responses in identical twins. From that paper: Twins' vaccine T cell responses reportedly seemed partly convergent and partly personalized.

This receptor was obtained from a woman under 30 in good health. The chain is built from TRBV11-2 and TRBJ2-1; 8 nucleotides agree with TRBD2. The sequenced sample was CD8+ T cells sorted from blood. Here the CDR3 reads CASSSPVGDSGDYNEQFF. CDR3 nucleotide sequence: TGTGCCAGCAGCTCACCCGTCGGCGATAGCGGGGACTACAATGAGCAGTTCTTC.